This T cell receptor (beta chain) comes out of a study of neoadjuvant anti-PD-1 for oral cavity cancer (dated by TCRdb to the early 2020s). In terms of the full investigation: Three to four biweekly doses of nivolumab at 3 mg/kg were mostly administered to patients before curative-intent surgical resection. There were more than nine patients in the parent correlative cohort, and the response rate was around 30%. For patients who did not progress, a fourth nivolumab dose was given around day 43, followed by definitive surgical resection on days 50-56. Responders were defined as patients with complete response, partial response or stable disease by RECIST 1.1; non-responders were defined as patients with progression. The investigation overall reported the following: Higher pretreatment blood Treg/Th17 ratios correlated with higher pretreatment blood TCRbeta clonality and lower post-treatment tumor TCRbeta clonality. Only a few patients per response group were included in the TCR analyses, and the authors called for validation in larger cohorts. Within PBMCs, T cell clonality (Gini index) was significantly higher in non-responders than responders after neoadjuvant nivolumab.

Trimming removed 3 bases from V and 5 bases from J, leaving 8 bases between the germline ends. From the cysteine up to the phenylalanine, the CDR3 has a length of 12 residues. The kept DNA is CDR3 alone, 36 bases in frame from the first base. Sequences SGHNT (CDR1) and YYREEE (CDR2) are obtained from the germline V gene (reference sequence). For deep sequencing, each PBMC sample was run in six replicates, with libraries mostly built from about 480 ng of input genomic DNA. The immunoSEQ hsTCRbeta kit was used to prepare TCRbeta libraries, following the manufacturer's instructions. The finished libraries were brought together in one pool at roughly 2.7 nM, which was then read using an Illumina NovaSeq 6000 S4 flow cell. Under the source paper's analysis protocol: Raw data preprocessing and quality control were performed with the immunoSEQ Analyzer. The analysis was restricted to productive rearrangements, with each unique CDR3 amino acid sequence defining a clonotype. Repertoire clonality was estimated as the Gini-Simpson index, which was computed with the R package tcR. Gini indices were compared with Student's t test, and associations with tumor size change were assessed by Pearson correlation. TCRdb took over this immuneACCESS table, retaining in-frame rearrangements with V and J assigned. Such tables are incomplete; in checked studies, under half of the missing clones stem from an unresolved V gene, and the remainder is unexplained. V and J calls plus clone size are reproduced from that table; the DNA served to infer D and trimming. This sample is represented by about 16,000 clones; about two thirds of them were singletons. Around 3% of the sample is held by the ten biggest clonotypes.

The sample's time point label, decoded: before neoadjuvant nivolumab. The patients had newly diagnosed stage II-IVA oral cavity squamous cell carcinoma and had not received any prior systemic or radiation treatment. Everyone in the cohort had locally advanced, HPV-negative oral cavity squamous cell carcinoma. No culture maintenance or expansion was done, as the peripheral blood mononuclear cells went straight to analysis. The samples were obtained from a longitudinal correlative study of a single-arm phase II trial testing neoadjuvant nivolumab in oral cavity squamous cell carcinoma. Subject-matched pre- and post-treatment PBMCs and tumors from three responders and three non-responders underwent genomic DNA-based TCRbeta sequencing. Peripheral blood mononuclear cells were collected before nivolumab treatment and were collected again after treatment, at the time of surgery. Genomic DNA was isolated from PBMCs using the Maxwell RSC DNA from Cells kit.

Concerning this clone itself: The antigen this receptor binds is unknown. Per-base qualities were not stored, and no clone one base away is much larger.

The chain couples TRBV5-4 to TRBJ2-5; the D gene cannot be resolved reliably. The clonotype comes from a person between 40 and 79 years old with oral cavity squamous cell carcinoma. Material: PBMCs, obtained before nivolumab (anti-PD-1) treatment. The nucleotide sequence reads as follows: TGTGCCAGCAGCTCTCAGGCCGAGACCCAGTACTTC. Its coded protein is CASSSQAETQYF.